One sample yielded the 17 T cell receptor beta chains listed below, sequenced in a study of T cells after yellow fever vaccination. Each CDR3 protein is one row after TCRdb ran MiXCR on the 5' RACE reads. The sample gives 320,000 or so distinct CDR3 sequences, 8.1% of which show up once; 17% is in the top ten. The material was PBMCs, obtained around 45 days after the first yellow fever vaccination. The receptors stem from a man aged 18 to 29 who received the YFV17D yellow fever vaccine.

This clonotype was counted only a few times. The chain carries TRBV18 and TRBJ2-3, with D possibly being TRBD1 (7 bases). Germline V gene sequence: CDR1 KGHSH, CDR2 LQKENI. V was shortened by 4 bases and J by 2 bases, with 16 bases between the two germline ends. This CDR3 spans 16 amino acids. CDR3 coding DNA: TGTGCCAGCTCACACCCCGGACAGGACTACACAGATACGCAGTATTTT. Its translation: CASSHPGQDYTDTQYF.

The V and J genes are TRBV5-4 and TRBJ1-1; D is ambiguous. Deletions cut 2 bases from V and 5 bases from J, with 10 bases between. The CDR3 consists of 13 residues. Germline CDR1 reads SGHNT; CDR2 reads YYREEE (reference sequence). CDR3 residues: CASSLKGRTEAFF. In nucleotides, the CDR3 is TGTGCCAGCAGCTTAAAGGGCAGAACTGAAGCTTTCTTT.

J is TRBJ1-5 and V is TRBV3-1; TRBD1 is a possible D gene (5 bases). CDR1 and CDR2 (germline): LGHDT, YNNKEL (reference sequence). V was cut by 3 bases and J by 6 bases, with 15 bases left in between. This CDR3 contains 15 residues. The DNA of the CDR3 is TGTGCCAGCAGCCACGGCAGGGAATGGAGTCAGCCCCAGCATTTT. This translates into CASSHGREWSQPQHF.

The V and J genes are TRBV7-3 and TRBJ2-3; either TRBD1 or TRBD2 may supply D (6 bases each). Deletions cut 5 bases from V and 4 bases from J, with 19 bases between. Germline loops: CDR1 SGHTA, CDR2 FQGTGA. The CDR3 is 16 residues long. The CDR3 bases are TGTGCCAGCAGCATACCGGGGTCTAGGGGGGCAGATACGCAGTATTTT. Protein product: CASSIPGSRGADTQYF. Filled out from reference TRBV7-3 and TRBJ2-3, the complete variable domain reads GAGVSQTPSNKVTEKGKYVELRCDPISGHTALYWYRQSLGQGPEFLIYFQGTGAADDSGLPNDRFFAVRPEGSVSTLKIQRTERGDSAVYLCASSIPGSRGADTQYFGPGTRLTVL.

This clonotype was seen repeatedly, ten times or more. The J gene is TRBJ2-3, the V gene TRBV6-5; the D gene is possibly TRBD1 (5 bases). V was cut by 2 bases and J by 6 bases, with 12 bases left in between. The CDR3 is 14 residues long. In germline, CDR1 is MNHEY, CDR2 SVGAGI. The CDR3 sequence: CASSYGSPGDTQYF. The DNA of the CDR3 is TGTGCCAGCAGTTACGGTTCCCCAGGGGATACGCAGTATTTT.

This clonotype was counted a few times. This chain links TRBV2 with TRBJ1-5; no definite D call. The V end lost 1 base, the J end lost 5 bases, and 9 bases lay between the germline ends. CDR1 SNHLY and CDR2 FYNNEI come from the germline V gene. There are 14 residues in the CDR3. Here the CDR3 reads CASSEGSSYQPQHF. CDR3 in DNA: TGTGCCAGCAGTGAAGGCAGCTCCTATCAGCCCCAGCATTTT.

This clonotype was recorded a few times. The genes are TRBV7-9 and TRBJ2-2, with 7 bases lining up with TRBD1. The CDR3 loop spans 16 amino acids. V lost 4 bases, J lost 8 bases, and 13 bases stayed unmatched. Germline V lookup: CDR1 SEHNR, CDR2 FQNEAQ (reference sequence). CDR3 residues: CASSSTWTGPRGELFF. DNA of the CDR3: TGTGCCAGCAGCTCGACCTGGACAGGCCCTCGGGGGGAGCTGTTTTTT. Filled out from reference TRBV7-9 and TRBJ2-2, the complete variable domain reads DTGVSQNPRHKITKRGQNVTFRCDPISEHNRLYWYRQTLGQGPEFLTYFQNEAQLEKSRLLSDRFSAERPKGSFSTLEIQRTEQGDSAMYLCASSSTWTGPRGELFFGEGSRLTVL.

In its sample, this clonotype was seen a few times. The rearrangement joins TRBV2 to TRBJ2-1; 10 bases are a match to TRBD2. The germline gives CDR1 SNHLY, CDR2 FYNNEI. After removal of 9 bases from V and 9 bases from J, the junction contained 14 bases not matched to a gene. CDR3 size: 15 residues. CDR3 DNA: TGTGCCAGTTCGAGGAGGAGCGGGGGGGCCGGTGAGCAGTTCTTC. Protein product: CASSRRSGGAGEQFF.

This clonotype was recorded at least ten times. CDR3 coding DNA: TGTGCCAGCAGCCCGGGACACCAAGAGACCCAGTACTTC. This gives the protein CASSPGHQETQYF. The rearrangement uses TRBV7-7 and TRBJ2-5, with D perhaps matching TRBD1 or TRBD2 (5 bases each). V was clipped by 5 bases and J by 0 bases, with 7 bases between them. The CDR3 is made up of 13 amino acids. Per the germline V gene, CDR1 is SSHAT and CDR2 is FNYEAQ (reference sequence).

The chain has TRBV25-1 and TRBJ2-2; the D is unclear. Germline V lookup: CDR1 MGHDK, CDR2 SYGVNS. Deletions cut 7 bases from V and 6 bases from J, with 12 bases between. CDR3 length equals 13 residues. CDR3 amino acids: CASIGYAPGELFF. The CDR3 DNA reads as TGTGCCAGCATAGGCTACGCCCCCGGGGAGCTGTTTTTT.

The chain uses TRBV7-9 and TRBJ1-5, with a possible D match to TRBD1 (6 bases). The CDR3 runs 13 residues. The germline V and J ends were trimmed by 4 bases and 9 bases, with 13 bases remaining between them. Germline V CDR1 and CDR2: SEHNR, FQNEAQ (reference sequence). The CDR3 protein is CASSYTGLGPQHF. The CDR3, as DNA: TGTGCCAGCAGCTATACAGGGTTAGGGCCCCAGCATTTT.

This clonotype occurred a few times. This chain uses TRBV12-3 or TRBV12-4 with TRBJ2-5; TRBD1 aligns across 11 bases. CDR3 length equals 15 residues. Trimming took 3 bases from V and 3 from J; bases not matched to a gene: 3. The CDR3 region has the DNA TGTGCCAGCAGTTTCCGGGGACAGGGGGAAGAGACCCAGTACTTC. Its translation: CASSFRGQGEETQYF.

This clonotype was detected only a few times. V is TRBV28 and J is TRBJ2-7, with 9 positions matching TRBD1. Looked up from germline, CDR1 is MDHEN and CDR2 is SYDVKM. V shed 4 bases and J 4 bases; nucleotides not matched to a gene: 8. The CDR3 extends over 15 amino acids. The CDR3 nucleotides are TGTGCCAGCAGTTCCGGACAGGGGTTGAGGTACGAGCAGTACGTC. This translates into CASSSGQGLRYEQYV.

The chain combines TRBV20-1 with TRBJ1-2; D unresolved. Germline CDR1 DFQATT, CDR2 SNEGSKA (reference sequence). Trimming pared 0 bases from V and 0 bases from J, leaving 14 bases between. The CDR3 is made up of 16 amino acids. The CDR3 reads CSARDRGEVANYGYTF. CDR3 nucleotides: TGCAGTGCTAGAGATCGAGGAGAGGTGGCTAACTATGGCTACACCTTC.

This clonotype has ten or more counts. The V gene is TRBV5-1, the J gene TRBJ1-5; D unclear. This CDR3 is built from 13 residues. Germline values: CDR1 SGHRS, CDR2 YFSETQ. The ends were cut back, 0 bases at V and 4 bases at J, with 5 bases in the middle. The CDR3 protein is CASSLETNQPQHF. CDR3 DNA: TGCGCCAGCAGCTTGGAAACGAATCAGCCCCAGCATTTT.

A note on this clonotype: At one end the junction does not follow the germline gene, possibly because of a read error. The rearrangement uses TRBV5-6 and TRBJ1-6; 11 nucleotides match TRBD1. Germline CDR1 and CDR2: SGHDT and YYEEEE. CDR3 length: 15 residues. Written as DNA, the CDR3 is TGTGCCAGCAACTTGAGAGGGACAGGGGGTTCACCCCTCCACTTT. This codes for CASNLRGTGGSPLHF. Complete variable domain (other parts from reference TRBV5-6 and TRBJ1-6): DAGVTQSPTHLIKTRGQQVTLRCSPKSGHDTVSWYQQALGQGPQFIFQYYEEEERQRGNFPDRFSGHQFPNYSSELNVNALLLGDSALYLCASNLRGTGGSPLHFGNGTRLTVT.

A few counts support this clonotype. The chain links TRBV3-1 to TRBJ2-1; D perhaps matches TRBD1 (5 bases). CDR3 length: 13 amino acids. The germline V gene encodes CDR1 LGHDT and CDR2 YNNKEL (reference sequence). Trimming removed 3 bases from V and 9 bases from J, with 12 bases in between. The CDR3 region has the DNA TGTGCCAGCAGCCAGTTCAGGGCTCTTGAGCAGTTCTTC. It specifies CASSQFRALEQFF.